This T cell receptor (beta chain) was observed in a study of cytomegalovirus exposure and HLA in healthy donors. Findings and limits, study-wide: Diagnosis of cytomegalovirus status made by the classifier reportedly showed high specificity and sensitivity. TCR sequences were mostly rare, though some public TCRs occurred in many donors.

This clone was seen a single time. Its specificity is not known. Germline values: CDR1 MNHEY, CDR2 SMNVEV (reference sequence). CDR3 size: 17 residues. The V and J ends lost 6 bases and 2 bases, in that order; junction bases with no gene match: 13. The protocol was immunoSEQ multiplex PCR, while the TCRdb copy is restricted to in-frame clones and leaves out a portion. The table shows under 250,000 clones, with approximately 84% occurring only once. This clonotype was sampled from a man younger than 30 in good health and CMV-seropositive. The sequencing sample was made of PBMCs. The genes are TRBV27 and TRBJ1-3; 7 bases fit TRBD1. CDR3 nucleotides: TGTGCCAGCAGCCCAAGGGGGACAGTCGTACCTGGAAACACCATATATTTT. Translating gives CASSPRGTVVPGNTIYF.